The sequence of this T cell receptor beta chain was determined in a study of OX40 agonist ivuxolimab in advanced cancers. Study-wide results and limits: The study found among the lowest clonal expansion in partial responders at 0.1-3.0 mg/kg.

CDR1 is SGHTA, CDR2 FQGNSA, per germline. The CDR3 runs 13 residues. Trimming stripped 1 base from V and 4 bases from J, with 8 bases between. A remark on this clone: Antigen unknown.

Profiled with immunoSEQ multiplex PCR; TCRdb holds only in-frame clones, not every one. This sample has some 70,000 clones, with around 83% found just once. The chain has TRBV7-2 and TRBJ2-7; D not resolved. Sequencing used CD4+ or CD8+ T cells sorted from blood, obtained in a trial of the OX40 agonist ivuxolimab. This clonotype originated in an adult with an advanced solid tumor such as melanoma, head and neck, liver or kidney cancer. CDR3 nucleotides: TGTGCCAGCAGCTTAGGGGTACGGTACGAGCAGTACTTC. Protein sequence: CASSLGVRYEQYF.